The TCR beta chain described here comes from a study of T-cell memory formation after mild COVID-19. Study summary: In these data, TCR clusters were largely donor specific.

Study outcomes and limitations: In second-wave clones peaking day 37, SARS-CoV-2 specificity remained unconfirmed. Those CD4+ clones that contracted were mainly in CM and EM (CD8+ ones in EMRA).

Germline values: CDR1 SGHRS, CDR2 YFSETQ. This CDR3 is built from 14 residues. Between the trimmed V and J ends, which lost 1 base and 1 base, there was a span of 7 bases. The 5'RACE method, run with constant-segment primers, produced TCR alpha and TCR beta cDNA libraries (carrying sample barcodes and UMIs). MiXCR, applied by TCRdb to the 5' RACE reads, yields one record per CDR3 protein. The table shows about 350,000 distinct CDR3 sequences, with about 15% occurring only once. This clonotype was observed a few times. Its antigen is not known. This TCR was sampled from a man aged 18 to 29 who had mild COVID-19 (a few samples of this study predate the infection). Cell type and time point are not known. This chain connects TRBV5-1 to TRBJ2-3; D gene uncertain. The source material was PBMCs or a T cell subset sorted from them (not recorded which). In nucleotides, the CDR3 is TGCGCCAGCAGCTTGTTCCCGCGCACAGATACGCAGTATTTT. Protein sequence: CASSLFPRTDTQYF.